The 21 T cell receptor beta chains below were found in one sample sequenced in a study (dated by TCRdb to 2021 to 2024). Library construction relied on the immunoSEQ multiplex PCR assay. TCRdb obtained this table from immuneACCESS and retained in-frame rearrangements with V and J assigned. These tables miss some clones; where compared with another copy, unresolved V genes account for less than half of the shortfall, and the remainder is unexplained. This sample comprises roughly 68,000 clones, around 93% of them detected only once. The ten most abundant clones make up roughly 4% of the sample. The sample consisted of PBMCs. The origin of the receptors is a man aged 35 to 55 with rheumatoid arthritis.

CDR3 loop: CAASRELSPTGELFF. The CDR3 nucleotides are TGTGCCGCAAGTCGGGAATTAAGTCCAACCGGGGAGCTGTTTTTT. V usage is TRBV5-6 and J usage is TRBJ2-2; possibly TRBD2 for D (5 bases). The V end was cut by 10 bases, the J end by 5 bases, with 21 bases between. The CDR3 loop spans 15 amino acids. The germline gives CDR1 SGHDT, CDR2 YYEEEE.

The chain carries TRBV27 and TRBJ1-2; possible D gene TRBD1, 5 bases. CDR3 length: 14 residues. V was trimmed by 1 base and J by 4 bases, leaving 10 bases between them. Germline loops: CDR1 MNHEY, CDR2 SMNVEV (reference sequence). The CDR3 nucleotides are TGTGCCAGCAGTTTATTGGGGGAGGGCTATGGCTACACCTTC. Protein: CASSLLGEGYGYTF.

The CDR3 spells CASSRQEGNPEAFF. CDR3 nucleotide sequence: TGTGCCAGCAGTCGACAGGAAGGAAATCCTGAAGCTTTCTTT. The chain carries TRBV27 and TRBJ1-1; TRBD1 is a possible D gene (6 bases). Between the trimmed V and J ends, which lost 5 bases and 6 bases, there was a span of 16 bases. Germline CDR1 and CDR2: MNHEY and SMNVEV (reference sequence). The CDR3 runs to 14 residues.

This chain connects TRBV18 to TRBJ1-6; TRBD1 aligns across 8 bases. The CDR3 runs to 15 residues. The V gene's germline CDR1 is KGHSH and CDR2 LQKENI. The J segment lost 8 bases and the V segment lost 6 bases, leaving 9 bases of the junction unmatched. The CDR3 protein is CASSIVRGRDSPLHF. CDR3 nucleotide sequence: TGTGCCAGCTCTATAGTCAGGGGGCGCGATTCACCCCTCCACTTT. The entire variable domain, with the rest obtained from reference TRBV18 and TRBJ1-6, is as follows: NAGVMQNPRHLVRRRGQEARLRCSPMKGHSHVYWYRQLPEEGLKFMVYLQKENIIDESGMPKERFSAEFPKEGPSILRIQQVVRGDSAAYFCASSIVRGRDSPLHFGNGTRLTVT.

The V and J genes are TRBV7-2 and TRBJ2-3, with D perhaps TRBD2 (5 bases). The CDR3 runs to 15 residues. Trimming shortened V by 10 bases and J by 0 bases, and 17 bases separated the two germline ends. Germline V gene data show CDR1 as SGHTA and CDR2 as FQGNSA. The chain's CDR3 is CATSAGLASTDTQYF. CDR3 DNA sequence: TGTGCCACCTCGGCCGGGCTAGCTAGCACAGATACGCAGTATTTT.

The chain couples TRBV19 to TRBJ1-1; 7 nucleotides line up with TRBD1. Per germline, CDR1 LNHDA and CDR2 SQIVND (reference sequence). This CDR3 is 15 amino acids long. V shed 0 bases and J 2 bases; nucleotides not matched to a gene: 3. The CDR3 nucleotides are TGTGCCAGTAGTATAGAAGGGGGCCGTAACACTGAAGCTTTCTTT. Translating it yields CASSIEGGRNTEAFF. The full variable domain, rest sourced from reference TRBV19 and TRBJ1-1, is DGGITQSPKYLFRKEGQNVTLSCEQNLNHDAMYWYRQDPGQGLRLIYYSQIVNDFQKGDIAEGYSVSREKKESFPLTVTSAQKNPTAFYLCASSIEGGRNTEAFFGQGTRLTVV.

The genes are TRBV5-1 and TRBJ1-4; 8 bases are a match to TRBD1. The CDR3 is 14 residues long. J lost 8 bases, V lost 2 bases, and 5 bases had no gene match. Germline CDR1 is SGHRS and CDR2 is YFSETQ. The CDR3 DNA reads TGCGCCAGCAGCTTCCAGGGGGCAGGGGAAAAACTGTTTTTT. This translates into CASSFQGAGEKLFF.

The chain recombines TRBV28 with TRBJ1-5; D not certain. V was clipped by 3 bases and J by 2 bases, with 14 bases between them. The CDR3 is made up of 16 amino acids. Germline V lookup: CDR1 MDHEN, CDR2 SYDVKM. CDR3 DNA sequence: TGTGCCAGCAGTTTCGCCGGGAGCCGAGGCAATCAGCCCCAGCATTTT. Translation gives CASSFAGSRGNQPQHF.

This chain uses TRBV4-1 with TRBJ2-5; D might be TRBD1 or TRBD2, each matching 5 bases. The CDR3 is made up of 13 amino acids. Germline-derived CDR1 and CDR2 are MGHRA and YSYEKL. Trimming cost V 4 bases and J 4 bases, with 10 bases left between them. The CDR3 spells CASSRQRGETQYF. The CDR3 DNA is TGCGCCAGCAGCCGCCAGAGGGGAGAGACCCAGTACTTC.

This rearrangement joins TRBV27 to TRBJ2-7; D is undetermined. The germline CDR1 and CDR2 sequences are MNHEY and SMNVEV (reference sequence). CDR3 length: 14 residues. The V gene lost 3 bases and the J gene lost 3 bases, with 12 bases spanning the gap. As DNA, the CDR3 is TGTGCCAGCAGTTTTAAAAGGGTCGGCTACGAGCAGTACTTC. This codes for CASSFKRVGYEQYF.

The V call is TRBV27, the J call TRBJ1-2, with a possible D match to TRBD1 (6 bases). Germline CDR1 and CDR2: MNHEY and SMNVEV (reference sequence). This CDR3 region has 15 residues. Trimming took off 4 bases at V and 5 bases at J, with 17 bases between the two ends. The CDR3 DNA reads TGTGCCAGCAGTTCAACAGGGATGGCAAGTTATGGCTACACCTTC. It is translated as CASSSTGMASYGYTF.

This sequence joins TRBV6-5 and TRBJ2-5; D is undetermined. This CDR3 has 15 residues. V lost 0 bases and J lost 3, with 11 bases in between. Per the germline V gene, CDR1 is MNHEY and CDR2 is SVGAGI. CDR3 protein: CASSYSDGREETQYF. As DNA, the CDR3 is TGTGCCAGCAGTTACTCGGACGGACGGGAAGAGACCCAGTACTTC.

The chain joins TRBV18 to TRBJ1-5; 10 positions match TRBD1. J gave up 4 bases and V 6 bases, and 6 bases lay outside the gene matches. The CDR3 covers 15 residues. The germline CDR1 and CDR2 sequences are KGHSH and LQKENI. The CDR3 region has the DNA TGTGCCAGCTCGGCCTCGGGACAGGGGAATCAGCCCCAGCATTTT. It yields the protein CASSASGQGNQPQHF.

A word on this clone: The junction does not match germline at one end; this may be a read error. V gene TRBV28 combines with J gene TRBJ1-5; D not certain. The germline CDR1 and CDR2 sequences are MDHEN and SYDVKM. The CDR3 consists of 16 residues. DNA of the CDR3: TGTGCCAGCAGTCTTACCTTTCGGGCGAGAAGGCAGCTCCAGCATTTT. Encoded protein: CASSLTFRARRQLQHF.

V usage is TRBV6-5 and J usage is TRBJ2-7; D is undetermined. This CDR3 is built from 12 residues. Trimming cost V 4 bases and J 3 bases, with 7 bases left between them. Looked up from germline, CDR1 is MNHEY and CDR2 is SVGAGI. The CDR3 region is CASSSGGYEQYF. As DNA, the CDR3 is TGTGCCAGCAGTTCCGGTGGCTACGAGCAGTACTTC.

V usage is TRBV11-2 and J usage is TRBJ2-4, with D unresolved. V dropped 0 bases and J dropped 8 bases, with 5 bases sitting between them. Germline CDR1 SGHAT, CDR2 FQNNGV. The CDR3 is 12 residues long. CDR3 sequence (DNA): TGTGCCAGCAGCTTAGATGCCGACATTCAGTACTTC. Amino acids: CASSLDADIQYF.

This clone was observed a single time. The CDR3 spells CASSIAAGTANEQFF. The CDR3, as DNA: TGTGCCAGTAGTATAGCCGCCGGGACAGCAAATGAGCAGTTCTTC. V is TRBV19 and J is TRBJ2-1; 7 bases line up with TRBD1. Germline V CDR1 and CDR2: LNHDA, SQIVND (reference sequence). J gave up 7 bases and V 1 base, and 7 bases lay outside the gene matches. This CDR3 region has 15 residues.

J is TRBJ2-1 and V is TRBV12-3 or TRBV12-4, with unresolved D. V lost 5 bases to trimming and J lost 4 bases, with 9 bases between them. The CDR3 consists of 13 residues. The DNA for the CDR3 is TGTGCCAGCAGTCGTGGACGGTACAATGAGCAGTTCTTC. This sequence encodes CASSRGRYNEQFF.

This clone was observed once. This sequence joins TRBV28 and TRBJ1-1; D possibly corresponds to TRBD1 (5 bases). Germline V gene lookup returns CDR1 MDHEN and CDR2 SYDVKM. This CDR3 region has 13 residues. Trimming removed 5 bases from V and 3 bases from J, with 10 bases in between. The CDR3 loop is CASSMGGYTEAFF. CDR3 nucleotides: TGTGCCAGCAGTATGGGGGGTTACACTGAAGCTTTCTTT. Drawing the rest from reference TRBV28 and TRBJ1-1, the complete variable domain is DVKVTQSSRYLVKRTGEKVFLECVQDMDHENMFWYRQDPGLGLRLIYFSYDVKMKEKGDIPEGYSVSREKKERFSLILESASTNQTSMYLCASSMGGYTEAFFGQGTRLTVV.

The gene calls are TRBV27 and TRBJ2-7; the match to TRBD1 covers 7 bases. The V and J ends lost 7 bases and 5 bases, in that order; junction bases with no gene match: 11. Germline CDR1 and CDR2: MNHEY and SMNVEV (reference sequence). The CDR3 runs 14 residues. CDR3 amino acids: CASTRQGSLDEQYF. CDR3 sequence (DNA): TGTGCCAGCACCCGACAGGGAAGTTTGGACGAGCAGTACTTC.

The chain recombines TRBV28 with TRBJ2-3, with 13 bases matching TRBD2. With 2 bases clipped from V and 6 bases from J, the junction kept 5 bases outside the gene matches. This CDR3 has 16 residues. Germline V CDR1 and CDR2: MDHEN, SYDVKM. The CDR3 nucleotides read TGTGCCAGCAGTTTAGGACTAGCGGGAGCTGGGGATACGCAGTATTTT. It translates to CASSLGLAGAGDTQYF.